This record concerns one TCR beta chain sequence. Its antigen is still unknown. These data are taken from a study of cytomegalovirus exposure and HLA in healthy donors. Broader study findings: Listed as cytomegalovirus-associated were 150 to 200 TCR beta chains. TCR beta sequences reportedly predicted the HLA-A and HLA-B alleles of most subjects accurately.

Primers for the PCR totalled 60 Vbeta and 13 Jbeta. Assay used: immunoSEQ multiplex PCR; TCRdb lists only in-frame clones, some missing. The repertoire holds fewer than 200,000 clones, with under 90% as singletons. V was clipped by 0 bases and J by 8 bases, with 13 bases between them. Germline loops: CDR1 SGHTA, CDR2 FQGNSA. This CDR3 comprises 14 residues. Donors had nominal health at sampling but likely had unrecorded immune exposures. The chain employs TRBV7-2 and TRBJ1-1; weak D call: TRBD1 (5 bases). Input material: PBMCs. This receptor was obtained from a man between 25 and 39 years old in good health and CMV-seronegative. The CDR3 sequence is CASSLAAFRVEAFF. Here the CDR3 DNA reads TGTGCCAGCAGCTTAGCGGCCTTCAGGGTCGAAGCTTTCTTT.